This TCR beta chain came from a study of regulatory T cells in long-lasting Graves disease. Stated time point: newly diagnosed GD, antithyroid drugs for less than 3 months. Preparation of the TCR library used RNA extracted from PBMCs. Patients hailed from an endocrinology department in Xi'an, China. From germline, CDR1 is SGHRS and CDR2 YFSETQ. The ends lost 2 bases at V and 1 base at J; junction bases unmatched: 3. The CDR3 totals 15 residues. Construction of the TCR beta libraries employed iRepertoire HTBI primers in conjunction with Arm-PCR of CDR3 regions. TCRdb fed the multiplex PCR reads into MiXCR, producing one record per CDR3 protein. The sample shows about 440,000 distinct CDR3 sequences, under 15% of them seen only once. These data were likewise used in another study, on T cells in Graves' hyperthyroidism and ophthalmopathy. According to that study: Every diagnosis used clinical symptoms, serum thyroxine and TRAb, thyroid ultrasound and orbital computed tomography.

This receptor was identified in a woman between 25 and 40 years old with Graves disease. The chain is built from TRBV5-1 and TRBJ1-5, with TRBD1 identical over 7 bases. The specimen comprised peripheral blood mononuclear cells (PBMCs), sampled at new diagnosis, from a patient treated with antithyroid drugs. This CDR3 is CASSFGTASNQPQHF. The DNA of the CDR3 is TGCGCCAGCAGCTTCGGGACAGCCAGCAATCAGCCCCAGCATTTT.